A single sample is the source of the 32 T cell receptor beta chains below, sequenced in a study of blood T cell repertoires in COVID-19. Repertoires were generated with immunoSEQ multiplex PCR, while TCRdb's copy carries only in-frame clones and drops some. Of some 56,000 clones in the sample, 89% were seen once. The sample was peripheral blood. The receptors were sampled from a woman between 55 and 75 years old with COVID-19, enrolled during active disease.

The chain uses TRBV19 and TRBJ1-2; the D gene is possibly TRBD1 (5 bases). There are 16 residues in the CDR3. The V end was cut by 10 bases, the J end by 3 bases, with 24 bases between. From germline, CDR1 is LNHDA and CDR2 SQIVND (reference sequence). CDR3 loop: CATSSGAIPGDYGYTF. The CDR3 DNA reads as TGTGCCACCTCATCCGGGGCTATTCCGGGGGACTATGGCTACACCTTC.

The rearrangement joins TRBV14 to TRBJ1-6, with 7 bases that match TRBD1. Germline lookup yields CDR1 SGHDN and CDR2 FVKESK. The CDR3 is 15 amino acids. V shed 1 base and J 6 bases; nucleotides not matched to a gene: 3. This CDR3 is CASSQGGTVNSPLHF. DNA for the CDR3: TGTGCCAGCAGCCAAGGTGGGACAGTTAATTCACCCCTCCACTTT.

This clone was counted a single time. The V gene is TRBV9, the J gene TRBJ2-1; 7 positions agree with TRBD2. The CDR3 consists of 16 residues. From germline, CDR1 is SGDLS and CDR2 YYNGEE. Trimming at V came to 6 bases and at J to 8 bases, leaving 17 bases not matched to a gene. In DNA form, the CDR3 reads TGTGCCAGCACGTACGGGGGGACGGCGGTAAGTGATGAGCAGTTCTTC. This encodes CASTYGGTAVSDEQFF.

The chain couples TRBV5-6 to TRBJ2-7, with D possibly matching TRBD2 (6 bases). CDR1 is SGHDT and CDR2 is YYEEEE in the germline V gene. This CDR3 spans 15 amino acids. The V end lost 0 bases, the J end lost 5 bases, and 15 bases lay between the germline ends. The CDR3 reads CASSLELAERDEQYF. The CDR3 nucleotides are TGTGCCAGCAGCTTGGAACTAGCTGAACGGGACGAGCAGTACTTC.

The chain employs TRBV18 and TRBJ1-6, with 8 bases fitting TRBD1. The V gene end was trimmed by 4 bases and the J gene end by 6 bases; junction bases not matched to a gene: 5. This CDR3 is built from 15 residues. Looked up from germline, CDR1 is KGHSH and CDR2 is LQKENI. DNA of the CDR3: TGTGCCAGCTCACTACCGGACAGGGTTAATTCACCCCTCCACTTT. Encoded protein: CASSLPDRVNSPLHF.

The J gene is TRBJ2-7, the V gene TRBV6-5, with 8 bases matching TRBD1. Germline CDR1 MNHEY, CDR2 SVGAGI. V lost 3 bases to trimming and J lost 3 bases; unmatched junction nucleotides: 7. The CDR3 spans 15 residues. Here the CDR3 reads CASSYAGTGDYEQYF. The DNA of the CDR3 is TGTGCCAGCAGTTATGCAGGGACAGGTGACTACGAGCAGTACTTC.

This clone appeared a single time. The V call is TRBV27, the J call TRBJ1-4; the match to TRBD1 covers 11 bases. Trimming took 5 bases from V and 7 from J; bases not matched to a gene: 3. In germline, CDR1 is MNHEY, CDR2 SMNVEV (reference sequence). The CDR3 runs to 14 residues. Here the CDR3 DNA reads TGTGCCAGCAGTGGACAGGGGGCTGGTGAAAAACTGTTTTTT. Amino acids: CASSGQGAGEKLFF.

The chain employs TRBV3-1 (or the pseudogene TRBV3-2) and TRBJ2-7, with TRBD1 matching over 7 bases. This CDR3 region has 15 residues. Germline V gene data show CDR1 as LGHDT and CDR2 as YNNKEL (reference sequence). V lost 2 bases and J lost 5; bases outside the gene matches: 9. CDR3 region: CASSQTGTAANEQYF. The CDR3 DNA sequence: TGTGCCAGCAGCCAAACCGGGACAGCCGCAAACGAGCAGTACTTC.

This rearrangement joins TRBV15 to TRBJ1-4; D is possibly TRBD1 (5 bases). Trimming pared 0 bases from V and 5 bases from J, leaving 7 bases between. CDR3 length: 14 amino acids. CDR1 LNHNV and CDR2 YYDKDF come from the germline V gene (reference sequence). The CDR3 DNA reads as TGTGCCACCAGCAGAGACAGGGTGAATGAAAAACTGTTTTTT. Translated: CATSRDRVNEKLFF. Looking up the rest from reference TRBV15 and TRBJ1-4 gives the full variable domain: DAMVIQNPRYQVTQFGKPVTLSCSQTLNHNVMYWYQQKSSQAPKLLFHYYDKDFNNEADTPDNFQSRRPNTSFCFLDIRSPGLGDTAMYLCATSRDRVNEKLFFGSGTQLSVL.

The V gene is TRBV30, the J gene TRBJ1-6; perhaps TRBD1 as D (6 bases). The V and J ends lost 1 base and 12 bases respectively, with 16 bases between them. The CDR3 spans 14 residues. The V gene's germline CDR1 is GTSNPN and CDR2 SVGIG (reference sequence). In DNA, the CDR3 is TGTGCCTGGAGTGGAGTGTCTGGGGGACAACCCCTCCACTTT. Translation: CAWSGVSGGQPLHF. The variable domain in full, completed from reference TRBV30 and TRBJ1-6, reads SQTIHQWPATLVQPVGSPLSLECTVEGTSNPNLYWYRQAAGRGLQLLFYSVGIGQISSEVPQNLSASRPQDRQFILSSKKLLLSDSGFYLCAWSGVSGGQPLHFGNGTRLTVT.

The chain is built from TRBV19 and TRBJ1-3; 9 bases agree with TRBD1. V dropped 6 bases and J dropped 4; count of bases not matched to a gene: 4. This CDR3 contains 14 residues. Germline assignment: CDR1 LNHDA and CDR2 SQIVND (reference sequence). The CDR3: CASSPGQGGNTIYF. CDR3 DNA sequence: TGTGCCAGTAGCCCGGGACAGGGCGGAAACACCATATATTTT.

The chain links TRBV7-9 to TRBJ2-7, with 10 bases lining up with TRBD2. The CDR3 has 15 residues. With 5 bases clipped from V and 3 bases from J, the junction kept 7 bases outside the gene matches. Germline assignment: CDR1 SEHNR and CDR2 FQNEAQ (reference sequence). Written as DNA, the CDR3 is TGTGCCAGCAGCGCCGGGACTAGCGCCTACTACGAGCAGTACTTC. It is translated as CASSAGTSAYYEQYF.

The chain joins TRBV7-9 to TRBJ2-7; D possibly corresponds to TRBD2 (6 bases). Trimming took 10 bases from V and 2 from J, leaving 12 bases between them. CDR1 and CDR2 (germline): SEHNR, FQNEAQ (reference sequence). The length of the CDR3 is 12 residues. CDR3: CATEGTAYEQYF. For the CDR3, the DNA is TGTGCCACGGAGGGGACGGCCTACGAGCAGTACTTC.

The CDR3 nucleotides are TGTGCCAGCAGCAGAGGACTAGCGGTCAATGAGCAGTTCTTC. Amino acids: CASSRGLAVNEQFF. The gene calls are TRBV7-2 and TRBJ2-1; TRBD2 aligns across 10 bases. This CDR3 is built from 14 residues. Germline V gene lookup returns CDR1 SGHTA and CDR2 FQGNSA. With V trimmed by 5 bases and J by 6 bases, 4 bases remained unmatched.

V and J are TRBV4-1 and TRBJ1-6; D ambiguous. Between the trimmed V and J ends, which lost 0 bases and 7 bases, there was a span of 16 bases. CDR1 and CDR2 from the germline V gene are MGHRA and YSYEKL. The CDR3 extends over 17 amino acids. CDR3 in amino acids: CASSQDRVGRFNSPLHF. For the CDR3, the DNA is TGCGCCAGCAGCCAAGATAGAGTGGGGAGATTCAATTCACCCCTCCACTTT.

The chain couples TRBV27 to TRBJ2-7; TRBD1 is a possible D gene (5 bases). Trimming cost V 8 bases and J 4 bases, with 18 bases left between them. The CDR3 has 14 amino acids. Germline CDR1 is MNHEY and CDR2 is SMNVEV (reference sequence). CDR3 sequence reads: CASSTLGAGYEQYF. CDR3 DNA: TGTGCCAGCTCGACCCTAGGGGCAGGTTACGAGCAGTACTTC.

The chain employs TRBV6-5 and TRBJ2-1; perhaps TRBD1 as D (5 bases). Trimming removed 4 bases at V and 3 bases at J, with 10 bases between. This CDR3 region has 14 residues. Germline loops: CDR1 MNHEY, CDR2 SVGAGI. The CDR3 loop reads CASSLGPGYNEQFF. CDR3 DNA sequence: TGTGCCAGCAGTTTGGGGCCAGGCTACAATGAGCAGTTCTTC.

This clone was detected a few times. The V call is TRBV9, the J call TRBJ1-2, with a possible D match to TRBD1 (6 bases). Trimming took 0 bases from V and 2 from J, leaving 8 bases between them. Germline V lookup: CDR1 SGDLS, CDR2 YYNGEE. The CDR3 has 14 amino acids. CDR3 in amino acids: CASSVGQGNYGYTF. Written as DNA, the CDR3 is TGTGCCAGCAGCGTAGGCCAGGGGAACTATGGCTACACCTTC.

The chain joins TRBV6-5 to TRBJ1-2; the D gene is possibly TRBD1 (6 bases). Trimming took 0 bases from V and 0 from J, leaving 11 bases between them. In germline, CDR1 is MNHEY, CDR2 SVGAGI. This CDR3 contains 16 residues. For the CDR3, the DNA is TGTGCCAGCAGTTACTCCCAGGGGCCGCCTAACTATGGCTACACCTTC. Its translation: CASSYSQGPPNYGYTF.

The chain is built from TRBV6-5 and TRBJ2-5; 8 bases fit TRBD2. The CDR3 sequence is 15 residues long. CDR1 is MNHEY, CDR2 SVGAGI, per germline. V trimming: 7 bases; J trimming: 2 bases; junction bases outside the gene matches: 9. DNA of the CDR3: TGTGCCAGCATTGGCGGGGGGCGACTTCAAGAGACCCAGTACTTC. Translating it yields CASIGGGRLQETQYF.

The rearrangement joins TRBV18 to TRBJ2-5; 9 bases are shared with TRBD1. The trim removed 5 bases at V and 4 bases at J, leaving 14 bases unmatched. The length of the CDR3 is 17 residues. The germline V gene has CDR1 KGHSH and CDR2 LQKENI. CDR3 protein: CASSASPPGQGRETQYF. The CDR3 DNA sequence: TGTGCCAGCTCAGCCAGCCCACCGGGACAGGGAAGAGAGACCCAGTACTTC.

The CDR3 protein is CASSPSTGNTEAFF. CDR3 nucleotide sequence: TGTGCCAGCAGCCCCTCCACGGGGAACACTGAAGCTTTCTTT. The rearrangement uses TRBV27 and TRBJ1-1, with D unresolved. V gave up 6 bases and J gave up 1 base, with 12 bases separating them. Germline CDR1 MNHEY, CDR2 SMNVEV (reference sequence). The CDR3 loop spans 14 amino acids.

The rearrangement joins TRBV2 to TRBJ1-4; tentative D call: TRBD1 (6 bases). The CDR3 loop spans 13 amino acids. Germline values: CDR1 SNHLY, CDR2 FYNNEI. The ends were cut back, 5 bases at V and 4 bases at J, with 8 bases in the middle. The CDR3 sequence: CASSRGFNEKLFF. CDR3 DNA sequence: TGTGCCAGCAGTAGGGGGTTTAATGAAAAACTGTTTTTT.

In nucleotides, the CDR3 is TGTGCCAGCAGCCAAGGCCCCGCAGGGAATCGCACTGAAGCTTTCTTT. Translating gives CASSQGPAGNRTEAFF. The chain uses TRBV4-2 and TRBJ1-1, with a tentative D call TRBD1 (5 bases). Per the germline V gene, CDR1 is LGHNA and CDR2 is YNFKEQ. The CDR3 is 16 residues long. Trimming left V 1 base short and J 4 bases short, with 16 bases between.

The rearrangement links TRBV4-3 to TRBJ2-7, with 11 bases lining up with TRBD1. The CDR3 covers 16 residues. Losses at the gene ends were 3 bases for V and 5 bases for J; bases not matched to a gene: 9. Germline CDR1 and CDR2: LGHNA and YSLEER. The CDR3 loop reads CASSHAWDRGGDEQYF. Here the CDR3 DNA reads TGCGCCAGCAGCCACGCCTGGGACAGGGGGGGGGACGAGCAGTACTTC.

The chain is built from TRBV24-1 and TRBJ1-1; D uncertain. Trimming stripped 1 base from V and 5 bases from J, with 7 bases between. The CDR3 has 13 amino acids. Per germline, CDR1 KGHDR and CDR2 SFDVKD. The CDR3 bases are TGTGCCACCAGTGATTTCGGCGGGACTGAAGCTTTCTTT. Translated, it gives CATSDFGGTEAFF.

This sequence joins TRBV27 and TRBJ1-6; 10 bases match TRBD1. V lost 4 bases to trimming and J lost 5 bases; unmatched junction nucleotides: 2. The CDR3 totals 15 residues. Germline loops: CDR1 MNHEY, CDR2 SMNVEV (reference sequence). CDR3 sequence reads: CASSSGQGNNSPLHF. The CDR3 region has the DNA TGTGCCAGCAGTTCGGGACAGGGGAATAATTCACCCCTCCACTTT.

In its sample, this clone was seen many times. The gene calls are TRBV7-9 and TRBJ1-5, with 7 bases lining up with TRBD1. The CDR3 runs to 16 residues. Trimming at V came to 4 bases and at J to 3 bases, leaving 9 bases not matched to a gene. Germline V CDR1 and CDR2: SEHNR, FQNEAQ (reference sequence). This CDR3 is CASSSRDSGNNQPQHF. The DNA for the CDR3 is TGTGCCAGCAGCTCCAGGGACAGTGGGAACAATCAGCCCCAGCATTTT.

The J gene is TRBJ2-7, the V gene TRBV6-5, with D uncertain. The CDR3 consists of 14 residues. V lost 0 bases to trimming and J lost 0 bases, with 6 bases between them. CDR1 and CDR2 from the germline V gene are MNHEY and SVGAGI. CDR3: CASSYSPSSYEQYF. CDR3 DNA sequence: TGTGCCAGCAGTTACTCCCCGAGCTCCTACGAGCAGTACTTC.

This clone was detected only a few times. This chain joins TRBV7-2 and TRBJ2-7, with 11 bases that match TRBD1. The trim removed 5 bases at V and 9 bases at J, leaving 12 bases unmatched. Germline loops: CDR1 SGHTA, CDR2 FQGNSA. This CDR3 is 15 amino acids long. The CDR3 reads CASSATGTGGVGQYF. In DNA form, the CDR3 reads TGTGCCAGCAGCGCAACCGGGACAGGGGGGGTAGGGCAGTACTTC.

The V call is TRBV4-1, the J call TRBJ2-3; TRBD2 agrees at 10 bases. The CDR3 runs 20 residues. V shed 2 bases and J 0 bases; nucleotides not matched to a gene: 14. The germline V gene encodes CDR1 MGHRA and CDR2 YSYEKL. The CDR3 nucleotides read TGCGCCAGCAGCCAAATCGCTGCTAGCGGGAGCCTTACTAGCACAGATACGCAGTATTTT. Residues: CASSQIAASGSLTSTDTQYF.

CDR3 bases: TGTGCCAGCAGCCTGGAGGGGGCTAATGAAAAACTGTTTTTT. Translated, it gives CASSLEGANEKLFF. The gene calls are TRBV5-4 and TRBJ1-4; possible D gene TRBD1, 6 bases. Germline V CDR1 and CDR2: SGHNT, YYREEE (reference sequence). The CDR3 is 14 amino acids. The ends were cut back, 4 bases at V and 3 bases at J, with 10 bases in the middle.